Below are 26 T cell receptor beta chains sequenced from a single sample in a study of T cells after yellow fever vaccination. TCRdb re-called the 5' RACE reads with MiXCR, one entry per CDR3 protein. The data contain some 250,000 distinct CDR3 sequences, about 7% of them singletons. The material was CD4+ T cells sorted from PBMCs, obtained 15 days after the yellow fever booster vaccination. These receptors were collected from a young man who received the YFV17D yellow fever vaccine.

The DNA of the CDR3 is TGTGCCAGCAGCCAAGAGAGGGTGGGACAGGGTTACTACGAGCAGTACTTC. Amino acids: CASSQERVGQGYYEQYF. The gene calls are TRBV3-1 and TRBJ2-7; 9 positions match TRBD1. Germline assignment: CDR1 LGHDT and CDR2 YNNKEL (reference sequence). This CDR3 contains 17 residues. With 0 bases clipped from V and 3 bases from J, the junction kept 9 bases outside the gene matches.

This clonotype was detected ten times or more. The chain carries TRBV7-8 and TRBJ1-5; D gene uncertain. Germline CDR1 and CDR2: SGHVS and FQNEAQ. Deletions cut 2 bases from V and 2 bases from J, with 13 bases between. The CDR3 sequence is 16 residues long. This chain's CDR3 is CASSLMVGRGNQPQHF. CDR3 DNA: TGTGCCAGCAGCTTAATGGTCGGTCGTGGCAATCAGCCCCAGCATTTT. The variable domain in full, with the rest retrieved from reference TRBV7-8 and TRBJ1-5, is GAGVSQSPRYKVAKRGQDVALRCDPISGHVSLFWYQQALGQGPEFLTYFQNEAQLDKSGLPSDRFFAERPEGSVSTLKIQRTQQEDSAVYLCASSLMVGRGNQPQHFGDGTRLSIL.

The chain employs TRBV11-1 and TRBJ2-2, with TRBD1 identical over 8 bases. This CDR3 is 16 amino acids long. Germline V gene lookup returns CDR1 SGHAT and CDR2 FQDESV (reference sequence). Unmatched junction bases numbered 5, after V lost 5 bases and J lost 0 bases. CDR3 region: CASSTRQGPNTGELFF. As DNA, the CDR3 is TGTGCCAGCAGCACCCGACAGGGGCCGAACACCGGGGAGCTGTTTTTT.

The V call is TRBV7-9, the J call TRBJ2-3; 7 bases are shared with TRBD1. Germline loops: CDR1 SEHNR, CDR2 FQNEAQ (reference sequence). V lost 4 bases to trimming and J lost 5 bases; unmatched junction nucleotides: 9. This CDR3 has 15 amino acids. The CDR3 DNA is TGTGCCAGCAGCTCACGCAAGACAGGGAAAGATACGCAGTATTTT. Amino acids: CASSSRKTGKDTQYF. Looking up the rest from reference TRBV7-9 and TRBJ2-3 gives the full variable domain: DTGVSQNPRHKITKRGQNVTFRCDPISEHNRLYWYRQTLGQGPEFLTYFQNEAQLEKSRLLSDRFSAERPKGSFSTLEIQRTEQGDSAMYLCASSSRKTGKDTQYFGPGTRLTVL.

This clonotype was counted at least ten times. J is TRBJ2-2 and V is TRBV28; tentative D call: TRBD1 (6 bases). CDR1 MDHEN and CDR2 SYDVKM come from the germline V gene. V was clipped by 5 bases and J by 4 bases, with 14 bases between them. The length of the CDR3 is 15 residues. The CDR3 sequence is CASSPSWDTTGELFF. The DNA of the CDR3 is TGTGCCAGCAGTCCCAGCTGGGACACCACCGGGGAGCTGTTTTTT.

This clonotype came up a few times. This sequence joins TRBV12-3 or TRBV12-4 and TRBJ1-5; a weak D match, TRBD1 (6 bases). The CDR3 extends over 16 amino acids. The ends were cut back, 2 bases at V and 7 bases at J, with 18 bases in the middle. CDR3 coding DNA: TGTGCCAGCAGTTTAAGCCTTGGGGGGCCGGGGCAGCCCCAGCATTTT. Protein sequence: CASSLSLGGPGQPQHF.

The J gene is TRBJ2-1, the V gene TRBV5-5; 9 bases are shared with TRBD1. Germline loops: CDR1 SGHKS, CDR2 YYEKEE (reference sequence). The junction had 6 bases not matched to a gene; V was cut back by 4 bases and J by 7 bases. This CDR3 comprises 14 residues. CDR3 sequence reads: CASSGWTGENEQFF. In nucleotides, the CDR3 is TGTGCCAGCAGCGGGTGGACAGGGGAAAATGAGCAGTTCTTC.

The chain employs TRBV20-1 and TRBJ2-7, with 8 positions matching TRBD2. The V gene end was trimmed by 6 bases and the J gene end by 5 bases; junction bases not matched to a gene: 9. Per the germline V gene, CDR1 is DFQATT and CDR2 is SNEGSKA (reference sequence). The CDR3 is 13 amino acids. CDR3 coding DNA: TGCAGTGCCGGAGTAGCGGGAAAAGACGAGCAGTACTTC. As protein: CSAGVAGKDEQYF.

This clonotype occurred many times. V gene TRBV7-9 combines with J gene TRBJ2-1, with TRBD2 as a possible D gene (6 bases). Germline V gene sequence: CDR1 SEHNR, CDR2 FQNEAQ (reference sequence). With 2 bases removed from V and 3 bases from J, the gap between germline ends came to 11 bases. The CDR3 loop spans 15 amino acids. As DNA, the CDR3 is TGTGCCAGCAGCTTATTCGGGGGAGACTACAATGAGCAGTTCTTC. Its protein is CASSLFGGDYNEQFF. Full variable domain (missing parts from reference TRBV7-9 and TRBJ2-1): DTGVSQNPRHKITKRGQNVTFRCDPISEHNRLYWYRQTLGQGPEFLTYFQNEAQLEKSRLLSDRFSAERPKGSFSTLEIQRTEQGDSAMYLCASSLFGGDYNEQFFGPGTRLTVL.

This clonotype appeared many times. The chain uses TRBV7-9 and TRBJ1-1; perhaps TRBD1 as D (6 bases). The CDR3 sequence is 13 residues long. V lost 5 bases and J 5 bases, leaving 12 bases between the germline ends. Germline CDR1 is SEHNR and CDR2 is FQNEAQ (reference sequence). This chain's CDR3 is CASSRQDRTEAFF. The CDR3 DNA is TGTGCCAGCAGCCGACAGGATCGGACTGAAGCTTTCTTT.

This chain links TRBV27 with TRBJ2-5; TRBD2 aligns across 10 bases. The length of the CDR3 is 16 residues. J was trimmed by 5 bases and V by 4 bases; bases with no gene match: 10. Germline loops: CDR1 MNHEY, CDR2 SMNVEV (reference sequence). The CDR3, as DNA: TGTGCCAGCAGTTCCCTACTAGCGGGATATCGCGAGACCCAGTACTTC. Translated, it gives CASSSLLAGYRETQYF.

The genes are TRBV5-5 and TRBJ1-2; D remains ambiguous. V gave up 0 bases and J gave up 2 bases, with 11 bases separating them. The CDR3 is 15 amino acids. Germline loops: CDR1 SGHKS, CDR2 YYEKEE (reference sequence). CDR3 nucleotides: TGTGCCAGCAGCTTGGGGGTGGAATCCAACTATGGCTACACCTTC. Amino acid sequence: CASSLGVESNYGYTF.

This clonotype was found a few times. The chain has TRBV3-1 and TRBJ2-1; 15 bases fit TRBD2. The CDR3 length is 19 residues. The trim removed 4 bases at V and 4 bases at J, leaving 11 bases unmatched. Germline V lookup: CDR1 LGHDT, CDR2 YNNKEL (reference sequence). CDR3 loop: CASSRPGTSGGNAYNEQFF. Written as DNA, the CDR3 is TGTGCCAGCAGCCGCCCCGGGACTAGCGGGGGGAACGCTTACAATGAGCAGTTCTTC.

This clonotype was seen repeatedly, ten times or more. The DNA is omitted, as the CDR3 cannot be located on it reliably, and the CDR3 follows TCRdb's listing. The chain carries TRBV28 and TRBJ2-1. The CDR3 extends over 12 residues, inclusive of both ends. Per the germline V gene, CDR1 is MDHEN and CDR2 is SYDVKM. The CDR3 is CASILGNNEQFF.

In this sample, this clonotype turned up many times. The CDR3 nucleotides read TGTGCCAGCACTATCTTCGGTTCACCCCTCCACTTT. It is translated as CASTIFGSPLHF. V gene TRBV6-5 combines with J gene TRBJ1-6, with D unclear. The CDR3 length is 12 residues. V was clipped by 7 bases and J by 9 bases, with 10 bases between them. Germline V gene data show CDR1 as MNHEY and CDR2 as SVGAGI.

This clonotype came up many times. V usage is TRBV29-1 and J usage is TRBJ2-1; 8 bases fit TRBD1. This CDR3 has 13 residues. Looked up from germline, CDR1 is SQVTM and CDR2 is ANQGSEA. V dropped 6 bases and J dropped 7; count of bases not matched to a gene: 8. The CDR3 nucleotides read TGCAGCGTCAAGGACAGGGAAAGGAATGAGCAGTTCTTC. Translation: CSVKDRERNEQFF.

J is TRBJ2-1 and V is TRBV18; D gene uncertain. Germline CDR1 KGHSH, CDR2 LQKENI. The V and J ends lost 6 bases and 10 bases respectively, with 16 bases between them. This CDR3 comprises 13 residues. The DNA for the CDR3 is TGTGCCAGCTCCCCAACACCATCCGGAGAGCAGTTCTTC. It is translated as CASSPTPSGEQFF.

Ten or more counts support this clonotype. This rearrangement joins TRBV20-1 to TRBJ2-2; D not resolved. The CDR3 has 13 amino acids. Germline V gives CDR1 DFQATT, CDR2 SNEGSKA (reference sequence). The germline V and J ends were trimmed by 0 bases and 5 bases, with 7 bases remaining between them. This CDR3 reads CSARDSGTGELFF. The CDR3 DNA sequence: TGCAGTGCTAGAGATTCGGGTACCGGGGAGCTGTTTTTT.

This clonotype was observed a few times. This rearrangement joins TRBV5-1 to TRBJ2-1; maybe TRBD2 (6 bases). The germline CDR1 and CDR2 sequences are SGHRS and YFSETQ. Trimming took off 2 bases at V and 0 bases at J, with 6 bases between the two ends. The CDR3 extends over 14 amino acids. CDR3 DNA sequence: TGCGCCAGCAGCTTCGGGAGCTCCTACAATGAGCAGTTCTTC. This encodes CASSFGSSYNEQFF.

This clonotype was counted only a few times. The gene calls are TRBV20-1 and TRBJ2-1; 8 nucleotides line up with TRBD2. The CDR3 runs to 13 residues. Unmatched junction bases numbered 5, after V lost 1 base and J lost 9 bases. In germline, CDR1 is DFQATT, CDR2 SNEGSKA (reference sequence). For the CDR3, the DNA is TGCAGTGCTAGAGTTGGTCTAGCGGGTGAGCAGTTCTTC. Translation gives CSARVGLAGEQFF.

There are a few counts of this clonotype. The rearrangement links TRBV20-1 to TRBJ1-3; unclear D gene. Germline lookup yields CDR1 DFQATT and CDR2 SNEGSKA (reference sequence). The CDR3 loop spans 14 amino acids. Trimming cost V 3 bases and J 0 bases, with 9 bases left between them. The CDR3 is CSASQPSSGNTIYF. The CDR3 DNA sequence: TGCAGTGCTAGCCAGCCTTCCTCTGGAAACACCATATATTTT.

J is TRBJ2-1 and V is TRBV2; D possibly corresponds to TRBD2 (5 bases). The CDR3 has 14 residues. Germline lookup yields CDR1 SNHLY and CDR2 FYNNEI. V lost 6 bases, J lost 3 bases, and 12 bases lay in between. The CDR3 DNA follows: TGTGCCAGCAGCCCCAGCGCGGGCTACAATGAGCAGTTCTTC. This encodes CASSPSAGYNEQFF.

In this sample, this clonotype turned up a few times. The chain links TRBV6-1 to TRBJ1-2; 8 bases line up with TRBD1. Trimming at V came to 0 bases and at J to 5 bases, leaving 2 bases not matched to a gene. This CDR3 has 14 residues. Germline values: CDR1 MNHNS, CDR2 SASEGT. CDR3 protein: CASSEAGQVYGYTF. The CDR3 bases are TGTGCCAGCAGTGAAGCGGGACAGGTTTATGGCTACACCTTC.

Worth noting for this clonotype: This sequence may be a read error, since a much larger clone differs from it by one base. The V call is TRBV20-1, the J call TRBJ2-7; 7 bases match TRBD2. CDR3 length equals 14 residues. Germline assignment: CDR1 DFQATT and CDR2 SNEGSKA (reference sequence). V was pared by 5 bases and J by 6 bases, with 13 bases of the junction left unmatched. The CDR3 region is CSAAVTSWSSEQYF. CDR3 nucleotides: TGCAGTGCTGCCGTGACTAGCTGGAGTAGCGAGCAGTACTTC.

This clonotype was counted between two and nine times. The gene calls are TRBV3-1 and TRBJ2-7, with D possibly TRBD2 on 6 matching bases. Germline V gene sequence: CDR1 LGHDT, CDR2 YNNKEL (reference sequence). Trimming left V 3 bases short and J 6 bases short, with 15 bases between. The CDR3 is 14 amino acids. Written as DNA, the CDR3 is TGTGCCAGCAGCCAGGGGACTTTCCCCGCCGAGCAGTACTTC. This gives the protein CASSQGTFPAEQYF.

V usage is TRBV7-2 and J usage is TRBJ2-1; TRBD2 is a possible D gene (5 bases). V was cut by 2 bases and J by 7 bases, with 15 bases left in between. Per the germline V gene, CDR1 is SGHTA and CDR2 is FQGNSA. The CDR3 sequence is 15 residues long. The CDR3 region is CASSLSRDSVNEQFF. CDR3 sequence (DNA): TGTGCCAGCAGCTTAAGTCGGGATTCGGTTAATGAGCAGTTCTTC.